The 22 T cell receptor beta chains below were found in one sample sequenced in a study of shared clonotypes between healthy human individuals. Profiling relied on immunoSEQ multiplex PCR, and the TCRdb table lists in-frame clones only, not all of them. The sample includes 950,000 to 1,100,000 clones, around 76% of them seen just once. The sequencing sample was made of memory CD4+ T cells sorted from blood. Subset reported: CD45RA-negative fraction. The receptors come from a man between 18 and 29 years old in good health.

Only a few counts were recorded for this clone. Other nucleotide sequences in the sample specify the same CDR3. The rearrangement uses TRBV2 and TRBJ1-5; no definite D call. V lost 3 bases to trimming and J lost 2 bases, with 2 bases between them. CDR1 SNHLY and CDR2 FYNNEI come from the germline V gene. This CDR3 region has 12 residues. The CDR3 DNA reads TGTGCCAGCAGTGACGGCAATCAGCCCCAGCATTTT. It translates to CASSDGNQPQHF.

About this clone: Other nucleotide sequences in the sample specify the same CDR3. This chain joins TRBV10-2 and TRBJ1-2, with D hard to call. The CDR3 spans 12 residues. Trimming stripped 0 bases from V and 4 bases from J, with 3 bases between. Germline CDR1 WSHSY, CDR2 SAAADI. The chain's CDR3 is CASSESSYGYTF. DNA for the CDR3: TGCGCCAGCAGTGAGTCCAGCTATGGCTACACCTTC.

The CDR3 loop is CASSPPGATYEQYF. Here the CDR3 DNA reads TGTGCCAGCAGCCCCCCCGGGGCAACCTACGAGCAGTACTTC. The rearrangement links TRBV7-9 to TRBJ2-7; D is possibly TRBD1 or TRBD2 (5 bases each). Germline loops: CDR1 SEHNR, CDR2 FQNEAQ (reference sequence). The germline V and J ends were trimmed by 5 bases and 2 bases, with 13 bases remaining between them. CDR3 length: 14 residues.

A remark on this clone: Within the sample, other DNA sequences also encode this same CDR3. The gene calls are TRBV7-9 and TRBJ2-5; D might be TRBD1 or TRBD2, each matching 5 bases. The CDR3 contains 14 residues. Germline CDR1 SEHNR, CDR2 FQNEAQ (reference sequence). Trimming removed 0 bases from V and 4 bases from J, with 9 bases in between. The CDR3 loop is CASSLAGGGETQYF. The CDR3 DNA reads TGTGCCAGCAGCTTAGCCGGTGGGGGAGAGACCCAGTACTTC.

The chain has TRBV28 and TRBJ1-5, with 10 positions matching TRBD1. Trimming took 6 bases from V and 2 from J; bases not matched to a gene: 16. The CDR3 is 19 amino acids. The V gene's germline CDR1 is MDHEN and CDR2 SYDVKM. CDR3 nucleotide sequence: TGTGCCAGCAGGTTGACCGGGACAGGGGTGGGTTTTGGCAATCAGCCCCAGCATTTT. Translation gives CASRLTGTGVGFGNQPQHF.

As to this clone: The sample contains more than one DNA sequence encoding this CDR3. The gene calls are TRBV6-6 and TRBJ2-7, with D possibly being TRBD2 (5 bases). Trimming stripped 5 bases from V and 0 bases from J, with 8 bases between. Germline assignment: CDR1 MNHNY and CDR2 SVGAGI (reference sequence). The CDR3 is 13 residues long. CDR3 in amino acids: CASSSGTSYEQYF. CDR3 in DNA: TGTGCCAGCAGTAGCGGAACCTCCTACGAGCAGTACTTC.

This clone was recorded only once. V is TRBV19 and J is TRBJ2-6, with TRBD2 identical over 7 bases. The CDR3 is 17 amino acids. V shed 5 bases and J 4 bases; nucleotides not matched to a gene: 11. Germline lookup yields CDR1 LNHDA and CDR2 SQIVND (reference sequence). CDR3 in DNA: TGTGCCAGTAGTCCTACTAACGGGGGGTACGGGGCCAACGTCCTGACTTTC. Protein sequence: CASSPTNGGYGANVLTF. The entire variable domain, with the rest obtained from reference TRBV19 and TRBJ2-6, is as follows: DGGITQSPKYLFRKEGQNVTLSCEQNLNHDAMYWYRQDPGQGLRLIYYSQIVNDFQKGDIAEGYSVSREKKESFPLTVTSAQKNPTAFYLCASSPTNGGYGANVLTFGAGSRLTVL.

The J gene is TRBJ2-1, the V gene TRBV4-1, with TRBD1 matching over 9 bases. The CDR3 is made up of 17 amino acids. Germline loops: CDR1 MGHRA, CDR2 YSYEKL. Trimming cost V 3 bases and J 0 bases; bases outside gene matches: 6. CDR3 in amino acids: CASSHPRDRDSYNEQFF. The DNA of the CDR3 is TGCGCCAGCAGCCACCCCCGGGACAGGGACTCCTACAATGAGCAGTTCTTC.

CDR3 loop: CAIGTSGGGTQYF. The CDR3 nucleotides read TGTGCCATCGGGACTAGCGGAGGAGGCACGCAGTATTTT. The rearrangement joins TRBV10-3 to TRBJ2-3; TRBD2 aligns across 11 bases. In germline, CDR1 is ENHRY, CDR2 SYGVKD. The CDR3 has 13 amino acids. V dropped 8 bases and J dropped 9; count of bases not matched to a gene: 7.

The chain joins TRBV20-1 to TRBJ1-1; D remains ambiguous. Germline-derived CDR1 and CDR2 are DFQATT and SNEGSKA (reference sequence). The CDR3 length is 11 residues. Trimming left V 6 bases short and J 3 bases short, with 8 bases between. The CDR3 sequence is CSAVEDTEAFF. The DNA of the CDR3 is TGCAGTGCCGTCGAGGACACTGAAGCTTTCTTT.

This clone appeared once. This chain connects TRBV9 to TRBJ2-7; D is tentatively TRBD1 or TRBD2 (6 bases each). The CDR3 extends over 14 amino acids. Trimming shortened V by 3 bases and J by 0 bases, and 10 bases separated the two germline ends. The germline CDR1 and CDR2 sequences are SGDLS and YYNGEE. In DNA form, the CDR3 reads TGTGCCAGCAGCGGAGGGGGGCACTCCTACGAGCAGTACTTC. The encoded protein is CASSGGGHSYEQYF.

V usage is TRBV6-1 and J usage is TRBJ2-7, with D perhaps being TRBD1 or TRBD2 (5 bases each). Germline CDR1 reads MNHNS; CDR2 reads SASEGT. Between the trimmed V and J ends, which lost 7 bases and 5 bases, there was a span of 12 bases. This CDR3 has 12 amino acids. The CDR3: CASKEGTNEQYF. CDR3 bases: TGTGCCAGCAAAGAGGGGACCAACGAGCAGTACTTC.

The rearrangement links TRBV7-9 to TRBJ2-7; 10 bases are a match to TRBD2. The CDR3 is 14 residues long. V gave up 7 bases and J gave up 4 bases; unmatched junction bases: 7. Germline V gene data show CDR1 as SEHNR and CDR2 as FQNEAQ (reference sequence). The CDR3 protein is CASTPNSGGYEQYF. The CDR3 nucleotides are TGTGCCAGCACCCCGAATAGCGGGGGGTACGAGCAGTACTTC.

This clone was counted once. CDR3 loop: CASSLGQASSEQFF. CDR3 DNA sequence: TGCGCCAGCAGCTTGGGCCAGGCTTCAAGTGAGCAGTTCTTC. This sequence joins TRBV5-1 and TRBJ2-1, with unresolved D. Trimming removed 0 bases from V and 9 bases from J, with 13 bases in between. CDR1 is SGHRS, CDR2 YFSETQ, per germline. This CDR3 comprises 14 residues.

The chain has TRBV6-6 and TRBJ2-2; TRBD2 matches 12 bases. The CDR3 runs 14 residues. Trimming cost V 7 bases and J 7 bases; bases outside gene matches: 4. The germline V gene has CDR1 MNHNY and CDR2 SVGAGI (reference sequence). Here the CDR3 reads CASTTSGRGGELFF. DNA for the CDR3: TGTGCCAGCACGACTAGCGGGAGAGGCGGGGAGCTGTTTTTT.

This clone was recorded a few times. Within the sample, other DNA sequences also encode this same CDR3. The rearrangement links TRBV5-1 to TRBJ1-5, with a weak D call TRBD1 (6 bases). This CDR3 has 15 amino acids. V lost 0 bases, J lost 0 bases, and 7 bases lay in between. Germline CDR1 SGHRS, CDR2 YFSETQ. In DNA, the CDR3 is TGCGCCAGCAGCTTGGAGGGGGATAGCAATCAGCCCCAGCATTTT. Translating gives CASSLEGDSNQPQHF.

V is TRBV6-5 and J is TRBJ1-1, with D perhaps TRBD1 (5 bases). From germline, CDR1 is MNHEY and CDR2 SVGAGI. The CDR3 runs to 15 residues. With 4 bases removed from V and 4 bases from J, the gap between germline ends came to 16 bases. CDR3 sequence (DNA): TGTGCCAGCAGTTTTCAGGGTTGGGGAGCCACTGAAGCTTTCTTT. Encoded protein: CASSFQGWGATEAFF.

This chain joins TRBV27 and TRBJ2-5; D is tentatively TRBD1 or TRBD2 (5 bases each). CDR1 MNHEY and CDR2 SMNVEV come from the germline V gene (reference sequence). V dropped 5 bases and J dropped 10 bases, with 17 bases sitting between them. CDR3 size: 13 residues. The CDR3: CASSAGHLRDQYF. The DNA of the CDR3 is TGTGCCAGCAGTGCTGGACATTTACGGGACCAGTACTTC.

This clone was recorded at least ten times. The V call is TRBV15, the J call TRBJ2-1, with 11 nucleotides matching TRBD2. Per the germline V gene, CDR1 is LNHNV and CDR2 is YYDKDF (reference sequence). Trimming took 5 bases from V and 7 from J; bases not matched to a gene: 10. The CDR3 contains 16 residues. The CDR3 DNA reads as TGTGCCACCAGCCACGGAGGGGCTAGCGGGAGGAATGAGCAGTTCTTC. Its protein is CATSHGGASGRNEQFF.

A note on this clone: This sample includes further DNA sequences coding for the same CDR3. The chain carries TRBV9 and TRBJ2-5; D possibly uses TRBD1 or TRBD2 (6 bases each). The CDR3 has 15 residues. CDR1 is SGDLS, CDR2 YYNGEE, per germline. Trimming removed 0 bases from V and 1 base from J, with 10 bases in between. The CDR3 nucleotides read TGTGCCAGCAGCGTAGCCGGGGGCCCCCAAGAGACCCAGTACTTC. It specifies CASSVAGGPQETQYF.

The J gene is TRBJ1-5, the V gene TRBV18; D may be TRBD1 (5 bases). Germline V lookup: CDR1 KGHSH, CDR2 LQKENI. The CDR3 has 15 amino acids. Trimming took 3 bases from V and 1 from J, leaving 10 bases between them. The CDR3 loop reads CASSPGTGSNQPQHF. In DNA form, the CDR3 reads TGTGCCAGCTCACCGGGGACGGGAAGCAATCAGCCCCAGCATTTT.

The chain is built from TRBV5-4 and TRBJ2-1; 10 nucleotides align to TRBD2. Trimming removed 0 bases from V and 6 bases from J; junction bases left unmatched: 3. The CDR3 loop spans 15 amino acids. Germline-derived CDR1 and CDR2 are SGHNT and YYREEE (reference sequence). The CDR3 coding sequence is TGTGCCAGCAGCTTGGAGCTAGCGGGGGCCAATGAGCAGTTCTTC. It codes for CASSLELAGANEQFF. Together with reference TRBV5-4 and TRBJ2-1, the CDR3 gives the full variable domain: ETGVTQSPTHLIKTRGQQVTLRCSSQSGHNTVSWYQQALGQGPQFIFQYYREEENGRGNFPPRFSGLQFPNYSSELNVNALELDDSALYLCASSLELAGANEQFFGPGTRLTVL.